The 20 T cell receptor beta chains below all came from one sample that was sequenced in a study of blood T cells in healthy people across ages. Primed by a sample-barcoded 5' primer and a J-beta primer mix, a second PCR proceeded for about 6 to 11 cycles. TCRdb called the 5' RACE reads again in MiXCR, with one record for every CDR3 protein. The sample lists fewer than 1.5 million distinct CDR3 sequences, 42% occurring once. The sequenced sample was blood. The origin of the receptors is a young woman in good health.

V gene TRBV2 combines with J gene TRBJ1-3, with 8 nucleotides matching TRBD1. The ends lost 4 bases at V and 0 bases at J; junction bases unmatched: 5. CDR1 SNHLY and CDR2 FYNNEI come from the germline V gene. CDR3 length equals 16 residues. The CDR3 DNA reads TGTGCCAGCAGTGCGGACAGGGCGTTCTCTGGAAACACCATATATTTT. Translated: CASSADRAFSGNTIYF.

The chain recombines TRBV11-2 with TRBJ2-7, with TRBD2 matching over 7 bases. With the DNA end fitting TRBJ2-4 better, the J assignment may be wrong. The CDR3 contains 13 residues. Per the germline V gene, CDR1 is SGHAT and CDR2 is FQNNGV. The CDR3 bases are TGTGCCAGCAGCTCATTTAGCGGGTCCATTCAGTACTTC. This gives the protein CASSSFSGSIQYF.

A few counts support this clonotype. The V and J genes are TRBV25-1 and TRBJ2-2; a weak D match, TRBD1 (7 bases). V lost 10 bases to trimming and J lost 10 bases, with 19 bases between them. Germline V CDR1 and CDR2: MGHDK, SYGVNS. The CDR3 spans 13 residues. CDR3 in DNA: TGTGCCACCACGGCAGGGGGGTCAATGGAGCTGTTTTTT. This translates into CATTAGGSMELFF.

The rearrangement uses TRBV28 and TRBJ2-3; TRBD2 aligns across 8 bases. In germline, CDR1 is MDHEN, CDR2 SYDVKM. V lost 2 bases and J lost 4; bases outside the gene matches: 2. The length of the CDR3 is 14 residues. As DNA, the CDR3 is TGTGCCAGCAGTTTAAGCGGGGGATCAGATACGCAGTATTTT. Its protein is CASSLSGGSDTQYF.

The V call is TRBV29-1, the J call TRBJ2-5; 9 positions match TRBD1. Per germline, CDR1 SQVTM and CDR2 ANQGSEA. CDR3 size: 15 residues. V lost 4 bases to trimming and J lost 1 base; unmatched junction nucleotides: 7. This chain's CDR3 is CSVARDRVGQETQYF. Here the CDR3 DNA reads TGCAGCGTTGCCCGGGACAGGGTGGGCCAAGAGACCCAGTACTTC.

This sequence joins TRBV7-2 and TRBJ2-3, with D perhaps TRBD2 (8 bases). The ends were cut back, 2 bases at V and 0 bases at J, with 18 bases in the middle. The CDR3 has 18 amino acids. Germline V gene sequence: CDR1 SGHTA, CDR2 FQGNSA. The CDR3 loop reads CASSLRGGTAPSTDTQYF. Here the CDR3 DNA reads TGTGCCAGCAGCTTACGCGGGGGGACAGCACCTAGCACAGATACGCAGTATTTT.

The rearrangement links TRBV6-6 to TRBJ2-5, with D possibly matching TRBD1 (5 bases). CDR1 and CDR2 (germline): MNHNY, SVGAGI (reference sequence). CDR3 length: 14 amino acids. The ends were cut back, 6 bases at V and 2 bases at J, with 13 bases in the middle. CDR3 nucleotides: TGTGCCAGCAGCCCTGGACATAAACAAGAGACCCAGTACTTC. Translated: CASSPGHKQETQYF.

Only a few counts were recorded for this clonotype. The rearrangement uses TRBV29-1 and TRBJ2-7; a possible D gene is TRBD1 (6 bases). The CDR3 sequence is 12 residues long. V was shortened by 4 bases and J by 7 bases, with 14 bases between the two germline ends. Germline lookup yields CDR1 SQVTM and CDR2 ANQGSEA. The CDR3 DNA sequence: TGCAGCGTTGGGGGGCCCTCCCAAGAGCAGTACTTC. It codes for CSVGGPSQEQYF.

V gene TRBV20-1 combines with J gene TRBJ2-1, with D perhaps TRBD2 (5 bases). Per germline, CDR1 DFQATT and CDR2 SNEGSKA (reference sequence). Trimming pared 1 base from V and 3 bases from J, leaving 19 bases between. This CDR3 spans 17 amino acids. CDR3 in amino acids: CSARVPFKEVGYNEQFF. CDR3 DNA: TGCAGTGCTAGAGTCCCCTTTAAGGAGGTGGGCTACAATGAGCAGTTCTTC.

The chain uses TRBV20-1 and TRBJ1-5; perhaps TRBD1 as D (5 bases). Germline V lookup: CDR1 DFQATT, CDR2 SNEGSKA (reference sequence). V lost 5 bases and J lost 3, with 14 bases in between. The CDR3 is made up of 14 amino acids. CDR3 bases: TGCAGTGCTGGGGGAGTTGGGGACAATCAGCCCCAGCATTTT. The encoded protein is CSAGGVGDNQPQHF.

This sequence joins TRBV9 and TRBJ1-1; D is possibly TRBD1 (5 bases). From germline, CDR1 is SGDLS and CDR2 YYNGEE. The length of the CDR3 is 13 residues. V was clipped by 3 bases and J by 5 bases, with 11 bases between them. The CDR3 region is CASSAPGGTEAFF. Here the CDR3 DNA reads TGTGCCAGCAGCGCCCCGGGGGGAACTGAAGCTTTCTTT.

The chain carries TRBV27 and TRBJ1-2, with TRBD1 matching 8 bases. V lost 10 bases to trimming and J lost 6 bases; unmatched junction nucleotides: 13. Per the germline V gene, CDR1 is MNHEY and CDR2 is SMNVEV (reference sequence). This CDR3 has 14 amino acids. In nucleotides, the CDR3 is TGTGCCAACCGCATGGGCCAGGGGGCGCATGGCTACACCTTC. Protein product: CANRMGQGAHGYTF.

This sequence joins TRBV20-1 and TRBJ1-2; D ambiguous. Germline loops: CDR1 DFQATT, CDR2 SNEGSKA (reference sequence). There are 15 residues in the CDR3. Trimming cost V 3 bases and J 3 bases, with 17 bases left between them. The CDR3 protein is CSARSVEGPYYGYTF. CDR3 sequence (DNA): TGCAGTGCTAGGAGCGTTGAAGGGCCCTACTATGGCTACACCTTC.

The chain carries TRBV5-4 and TRBJ1-2, with a weak D call TRBD1 (6 bases). Germline V gene data show CDR1 as SGHNT and CDR2 as YYREEE (reference sequence). This CDR3 region has 15 residues. Trimming stripped 4 bases from V and 0 bases from J, with 13 bases between. CDR3 sequence (DNA): TGTGCCAGCAGCCCGACAGGACCCACTAACTATGGCTACACCTTC. It is translated as CASSPTGPTNYGYTF.

This clonotype was seen only once. Being one base from a much bigger clone, this may be a read error. This chain connects TRBV5-1 to TRBJ2-1; a weak D match, TRBD2 (7 bases). The DNA end is more similar to TRBJ2-7, so the J call may be wrong. The CDR3 loop spans 15 amino acids. CDR1 is SGHRS, CDR2 YFSETQ, per germline. DNA for the CDR3: TGCGCCAGCAGCTTGGAGGGGGGGCGCTACAATGAGCAGTACTTC. It translates to CASSLEGGRYNEQYF.

This clonotype was detected a few times. This chain connects TRBV2 to TRBJ1-5; D is unclear. The V and J ends lost 6 bases and 4 bases respectively, with 10 bases between them. The CDR3 length is 13 residues. From germline, CDR1 is SNHLY and CDR2 FYNNEI. CDR3 coding DNA: TGTGCCAGCAGGAAGGACGGGAATCAGCCCCAGCATTTT. It encodes CASRKDGNQPQHF.

The chain uses TRBV21-1 and TRBJ2-1. TRBV21-1 is an annotated pseudogene. The CDR3 is 14 residues long. CDR3 sequence reads: CASSKELASNEQFF. CDR3 bases: TGTGCCAGCAGCAAAGAGCTTGCTAGCAATGAGCAGTTCTTC.

The chain carries TRBV6-5 and TRBJ1-1, with D possibly being TRBD1 (5 bases). V lost 0 bases and J 1 base, leaving 9 bases between the germline ends. CDR1 is MNHEY, CDR2 SVGAGI, per germline. CDR3 length: 15 residues. CDR3 coding DNA: TGTGCCAGCAGTTACTCGCGGACATCGAACACTGAAGCTTTCTTT. It specifies CASSYSRTSNTEAFF.

This clonotype was seen more than once but under ten times. This chain connects TRBV28 to TRBJ2-4; D ambiguous. This CDR3 is built from 15 residues. The germline V and J ends were trimmed by 3 bases and 2 bases, with 11 bases remaining between them. The germline CDR1 and CDR2 sequences are MDHEN and SYDVKM. CDR3 sequence: CASSFSGLTKNIQYF. In DNA, the CDR3 is TGTGCCAGCAGTTTCTCCGGTTTAACCAAAAACATTCAGTACTTC.

This chain connects TRBV10-1 to TRBJ2-3; a possible D gene is TRBD2 (6 bases). Germline V gene data show CDR1 as WNHNN and CDR2 as SYGVQD (reference sequence). Between the trimmed V and J ends, which lost 4 bases and 8 bases, there was a span of 13 bases. The CDR3 is made up of 13 amino acids. The CDR3 protein is CASSGGSGGTQYF. For the CDR3, the DNA is TGCGCCAGCAGTGGAGGCTCCGGGGGTACGCAGTATTTT.